This T cell receptor beta chain was profiled in a study of blood T cell repertoires in COVID-19. At the level of the study: Samples of COVID-19 (acute and convalescent) were obtained from the United States, Italy and Spain.

Assay: immunoSEQ multiplex PCR; the TCRdb copy retains only in-frame clones and omits some. The sample holds around 81,000 clones, approximately 80% seen once. Trimming at V came to 6 bases and at J to 6 bases, leaving 15 bases not matched to a gene. This CDR3 is built from 16 residues. The germline V gene has CDR1 SQVTM and CDR2 ANQGSEA. This sequence was found in a human donor in a cohort sampled during active COVID-19. The sequencing sample was made of peripheral blood. The genes are TRBV29-1 and TRBJ2-1, with 9 nucleotides matching TRBD2. CDR3 DNA: TGCAGCGTCGCGGGATTGGTCGGCGGGAGGGTCAATGAGCAGTTCTTC. Amino acid sequence: CSVAGLVGGRVNEQFF.